This T cell receptor beta chain was identified in a study of breast tumors, draining lymph nodes, adjacent tissues. Via MiXCR, TCRdb re-called the multiplex PCR reads, giving one row per CDR3 protein. Here the sample spans 85,000 to 130,000 distinct CDR3 sequences, about 29% being singletons. Study outcomes and limitations: Findings are consistent with lymph node origin and intratumoral expansion of most tumor T cells. That most tumor T cells come from lymph nodes remained unproven. Tumor repertoires ranked between lymph nodes and nontumor tissue in diversity, with V and J gene preferences.

This CDR3 has 11 residues. Germline lookup yields CDR1 MGHDK and CDR2 SYGVNS. Regarding this clonotype: Its antigen is still unknown.

Samples came from axillary lymph nodes draining the breast cancer. The chain recombines TRBV25-1 with TRBJ2-1, with D possibly being TRBD2 (6 bases). The source of this sequence is a female donor with breast cancer. Some clones in this sample may be carry-over from other donors' samples. Sequenced sample: axillary lymph node tissue. For the CDR3, the DNA is TGTGCTAGGCAGTGGGGGGATGAGCAGTTCTTC. As protein: CARQWGDEQFF.